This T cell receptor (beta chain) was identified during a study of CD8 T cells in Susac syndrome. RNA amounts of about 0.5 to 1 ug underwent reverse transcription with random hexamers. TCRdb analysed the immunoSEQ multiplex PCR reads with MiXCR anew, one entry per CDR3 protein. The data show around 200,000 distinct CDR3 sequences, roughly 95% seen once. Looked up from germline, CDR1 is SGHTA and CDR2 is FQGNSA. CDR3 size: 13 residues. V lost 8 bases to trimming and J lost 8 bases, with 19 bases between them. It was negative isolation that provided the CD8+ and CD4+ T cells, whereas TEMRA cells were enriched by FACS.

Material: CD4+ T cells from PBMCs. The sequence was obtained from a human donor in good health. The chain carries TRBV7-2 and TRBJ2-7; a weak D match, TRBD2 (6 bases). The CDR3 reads CASGPGGILQQYF. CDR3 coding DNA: TGTGCCAGCGGGCCTGGGGGGATCTTACAGCAGTACTTC. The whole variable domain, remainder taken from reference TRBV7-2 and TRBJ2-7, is GAGVSQSPSNKVTEKGKDVELRCDPISGHTALYWYRQSLGQGLEFLIYFQGNSAPDKSGLPSDRFSAERTGGSVSTLTIQRTQQEDSAVYLCASGPGGILQQYFGPGTRLTVT.